The clone carrying this T cell receptor (beta chain) was observed at least ten times. What it binds is unknown. V lost 3 bases and J lost 5, with 21 bases in between. CDR3 length: 17 amino acids. CDR1 and CDR2 (germline): MNHEY, SMNVEV (reference sequence). This sample stems from a study of T cells after yellow fever vaccination. General study points: Though it reached lower strength, the secondary response hit its peak faster, day 5 versus 15. Any FACS-sorted repertoire could hold abundant clonotypes that contaminate it from the bulk population.

TCRdb reanalysed the 5' RACE reads using MiXCR and keeps one entry per CDR3 protein. Of some 100,000 distinct CDR3 sequences in the sample, around 7.2% were seen once. The chain recombines TRBV27 with TRBJ2-3; D uncertain. This sequence originates from a man between 18 and 29 years old who received the YFV17D yellow fever vaccine. Sequenced here: CD4+ T cells sorted from PBMCs, sampled more than 35 days after the first yellow fever vaccination. CDR3 sequence: CASSLVGTGILGDTQYF. CDR3 nucleotides: TGTGCCAGCAGTTTGGTCGGTACGGGCATATTGGGAGATACGCAGTATTTT.